This T cell receptor (beta chain) was obtained from a study of blood T cell repertoires in COVID-19. For the study at large: Sources were T cells, B-cell-depleted T cells, or PBMCs; the material itself was cDNA or gDNA.

Under the authors' procedure: Estimation of nucleated cell counts relied on the amplification of reference gene primers. Sequencing was performed with immunoSEQ multiplex PCR; in TCRdb, only in-frame clones are kept and a portion is missing. V and J calls and clone size are those listed in that table; D and trimming were worked out from the DNA. In the table there are 100,000 or so clones, about 78% of which are singletons. With respect to this clone: One end of the junction is discordant with germline, which a read error may explain.

Sequenced input: peripheral blood. The source of this sequence is a man aged 60-69 years with active or convalescent COVID-19.

DNA for the CDR3: TGTGCCAGCAGCCTACAGGTCTCTGAGGCCAACGTCCTGACTTTC. Amino acids: CASSLQVSEANVLTF. V gene TRBV11-2 combines with J gene TRBJ2-6; TRBD1 is a possible D gene (5 bases). CDR3 length: 15 amino acids. Germline V gene sequence: CDR1 SGHAT, CDR2 FQNNGV.